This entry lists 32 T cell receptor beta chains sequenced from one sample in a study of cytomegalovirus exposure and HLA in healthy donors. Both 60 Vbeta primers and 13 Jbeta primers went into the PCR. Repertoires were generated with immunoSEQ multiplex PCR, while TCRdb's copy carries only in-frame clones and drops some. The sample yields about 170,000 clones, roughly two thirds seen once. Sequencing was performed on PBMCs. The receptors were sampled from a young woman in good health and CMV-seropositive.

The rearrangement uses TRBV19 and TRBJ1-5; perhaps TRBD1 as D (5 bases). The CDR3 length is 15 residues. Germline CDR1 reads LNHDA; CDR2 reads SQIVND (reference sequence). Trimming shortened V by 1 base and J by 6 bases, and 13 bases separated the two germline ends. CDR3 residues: CASSIAGILSQPQHF. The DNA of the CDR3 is TGTGCCAGTAGTATAGCAGGGATCCTAAGTCAGCCCCAGCATTTT. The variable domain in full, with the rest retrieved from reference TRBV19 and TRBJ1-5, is DGGITQSPKYLFRKEGQNVTLSCEQNLNHDAMYWYRQDPGQGLRLIYYSQIVNDFQKGDIAEGYSVSREKKESFPLTVTSAQKNPTAFYLCASSIAGILSQPQHFGDGTRLSIL.

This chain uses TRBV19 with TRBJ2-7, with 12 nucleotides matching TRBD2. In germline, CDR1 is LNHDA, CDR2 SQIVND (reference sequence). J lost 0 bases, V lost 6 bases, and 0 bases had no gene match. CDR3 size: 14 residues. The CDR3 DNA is TGTGCCAGTAGGGGACTAGCGGGCTCCTACGAGCAGTACTTC. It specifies CASRGLAGSYEQYF.

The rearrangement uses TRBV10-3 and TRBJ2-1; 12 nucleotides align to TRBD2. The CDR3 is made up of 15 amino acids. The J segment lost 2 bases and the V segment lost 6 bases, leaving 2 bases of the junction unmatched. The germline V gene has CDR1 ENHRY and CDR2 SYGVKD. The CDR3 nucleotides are TGTGCCATCAGCAGGACTAGCGGGACCTACAATGAGCAGTTCTTC. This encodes CAISRTSGTYNEQFF.

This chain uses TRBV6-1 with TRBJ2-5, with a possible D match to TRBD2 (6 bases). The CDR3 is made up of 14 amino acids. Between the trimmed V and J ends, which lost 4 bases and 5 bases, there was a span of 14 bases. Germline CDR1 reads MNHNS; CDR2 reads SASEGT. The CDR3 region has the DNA TGTGCCAGCAGTGTTGGCAGGGAGGCCGAGACCCAGTACTTC. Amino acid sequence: CASSVGREAETQYF.

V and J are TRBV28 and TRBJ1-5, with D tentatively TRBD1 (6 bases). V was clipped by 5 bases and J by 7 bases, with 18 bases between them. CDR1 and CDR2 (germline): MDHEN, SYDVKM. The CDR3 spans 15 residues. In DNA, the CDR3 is TGTGCCAGCAGTAGTTCCACCCTTCAGGGGCAGCCCCAGCATTTT. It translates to CASSSSTLQGQPQHF.

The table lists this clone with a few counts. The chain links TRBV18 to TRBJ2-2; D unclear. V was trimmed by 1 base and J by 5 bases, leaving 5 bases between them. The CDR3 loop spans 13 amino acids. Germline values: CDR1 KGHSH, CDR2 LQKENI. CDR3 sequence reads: CASSPLETGELFF. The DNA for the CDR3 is TGTGCCAGCTCACCACTAGAAACCGGGGAGCTGTTTTTT.

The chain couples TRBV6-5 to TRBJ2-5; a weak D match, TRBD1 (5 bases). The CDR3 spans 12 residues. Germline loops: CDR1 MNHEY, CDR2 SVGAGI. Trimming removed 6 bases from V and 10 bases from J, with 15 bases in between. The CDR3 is CASRYGQGIQYF. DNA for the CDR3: TGTGCCAGCAGATACGGGCAGGGCATCCAGTACTTC.

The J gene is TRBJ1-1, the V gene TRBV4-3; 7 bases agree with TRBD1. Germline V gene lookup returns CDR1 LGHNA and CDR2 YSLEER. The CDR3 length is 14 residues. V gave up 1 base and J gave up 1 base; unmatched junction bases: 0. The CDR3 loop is CASSQGQGNTEAFF. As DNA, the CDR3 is TGCGCCAGCAGCCAAGGACAGGGGAACACTGAAGCTTTCTTT.

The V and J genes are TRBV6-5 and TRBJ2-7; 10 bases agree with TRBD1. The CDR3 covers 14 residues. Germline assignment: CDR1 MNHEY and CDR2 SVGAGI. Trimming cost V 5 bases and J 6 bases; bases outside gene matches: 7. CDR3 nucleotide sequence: TGTGCCAGCAGTCACCGGGACAGGGGTTCCGAGCAGTACTTC. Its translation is CASSHRDRGSEQYF.

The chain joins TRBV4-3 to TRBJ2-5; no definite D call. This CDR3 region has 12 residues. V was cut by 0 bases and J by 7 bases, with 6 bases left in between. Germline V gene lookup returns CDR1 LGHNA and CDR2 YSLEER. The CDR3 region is CASSQDGLTQYF. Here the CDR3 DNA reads TGCGCCAGCAGCCAAGATGGGCTGACCCAGTACTTC.

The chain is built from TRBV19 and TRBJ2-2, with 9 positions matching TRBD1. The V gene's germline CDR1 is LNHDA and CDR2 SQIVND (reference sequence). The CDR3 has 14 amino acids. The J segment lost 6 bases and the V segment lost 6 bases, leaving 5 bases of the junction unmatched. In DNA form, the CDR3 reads TGTGCCAGTAGAGTGGGACAGGGAGCCGGGGAGCTGTTTTTT. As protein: CASRVGQGAGELFF.

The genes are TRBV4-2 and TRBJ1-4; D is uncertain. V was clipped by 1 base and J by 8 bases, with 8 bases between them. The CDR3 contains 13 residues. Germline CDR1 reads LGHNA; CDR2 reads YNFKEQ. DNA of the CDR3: TGTGCCAGCAGCCAAGTAGGAGCAGAAAAACTGTTTTTT. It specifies CASSQVGAEKLFF.

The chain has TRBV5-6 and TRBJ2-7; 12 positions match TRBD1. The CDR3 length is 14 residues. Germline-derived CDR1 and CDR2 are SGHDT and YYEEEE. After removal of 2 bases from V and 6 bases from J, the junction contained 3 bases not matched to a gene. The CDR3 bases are TGTGCCAGCAGCTTTTCGGGACAGGGGGCCGAGCAGTACTTC. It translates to CASSFSGQGAEQYF.

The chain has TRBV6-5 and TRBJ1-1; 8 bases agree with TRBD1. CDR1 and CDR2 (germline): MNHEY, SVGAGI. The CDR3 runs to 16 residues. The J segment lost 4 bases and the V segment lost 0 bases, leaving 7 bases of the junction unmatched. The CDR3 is CASSYSPDRVGTEAFF. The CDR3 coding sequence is TGTGCCAGCAGTTACTCCCCGGACAGGGTGGGCACTGAAGCTTTCTTT.

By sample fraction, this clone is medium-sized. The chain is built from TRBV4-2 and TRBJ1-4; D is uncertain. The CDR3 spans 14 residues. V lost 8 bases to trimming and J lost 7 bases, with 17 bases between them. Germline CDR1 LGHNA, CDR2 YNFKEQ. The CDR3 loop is CASGLEGLGEKLFF. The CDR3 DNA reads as TGTGCCAGCGGATTAGAGGGCCTGGGTGAAAAACTGTTTTTT.

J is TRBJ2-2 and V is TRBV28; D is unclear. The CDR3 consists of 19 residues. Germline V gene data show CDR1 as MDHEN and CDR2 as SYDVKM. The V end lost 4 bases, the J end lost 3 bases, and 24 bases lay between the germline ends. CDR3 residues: CASSSTIENVGVDTGELFF. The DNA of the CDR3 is TGTGCCAGCAGTTCAACAATAGAGAATGTTGGAGTGGACACCGGGGAGCTGTTTTTT.

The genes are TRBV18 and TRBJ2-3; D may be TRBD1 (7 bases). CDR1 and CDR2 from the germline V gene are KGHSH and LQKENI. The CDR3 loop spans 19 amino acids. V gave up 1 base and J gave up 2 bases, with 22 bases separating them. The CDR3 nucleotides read TGTGCCAGCTCACCACAAGTACGTCGCCAGGGGGGACACACAGATACGCAGTATTTT. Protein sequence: CASSPQVRRQGGHTDTQYF.

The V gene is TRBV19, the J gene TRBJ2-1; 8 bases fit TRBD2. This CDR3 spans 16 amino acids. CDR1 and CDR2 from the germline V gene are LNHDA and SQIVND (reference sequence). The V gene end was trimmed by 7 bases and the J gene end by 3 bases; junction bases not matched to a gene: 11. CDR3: CASTEGSSGVYNEQFF. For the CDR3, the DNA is TGTGCCAGTACCGAAGGGAGTAGCGGGGTCTACAATGAGCAGTTCTTC.

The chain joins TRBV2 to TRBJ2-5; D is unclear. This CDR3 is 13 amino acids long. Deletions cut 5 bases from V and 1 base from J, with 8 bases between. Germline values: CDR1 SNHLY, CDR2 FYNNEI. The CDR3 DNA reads TGTGCCAGCAGTAGACATCCCCAAGAGACCCAGTACTTC. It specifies CASSRHPQETQYF.

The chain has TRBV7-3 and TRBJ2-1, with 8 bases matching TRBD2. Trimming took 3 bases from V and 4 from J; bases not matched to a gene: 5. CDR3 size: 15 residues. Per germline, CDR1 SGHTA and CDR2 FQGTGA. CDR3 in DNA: TGTGCCAGCAGCTTTTACGCGGGGGGATACAATGAGCAGTTCTTC. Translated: CASSFYAGGYNEQFF. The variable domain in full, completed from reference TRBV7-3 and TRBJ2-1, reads GAGVSQTPSNKVTEKGKYVELRCDPISGHTALYWYRQSLGQGPEFLIYFQGTGAADDSGLPNDRFFAVRPEGSVSTLKIQRTERGDSAVYLCASSFYAGGYNEQFFGPGTRLTVL.

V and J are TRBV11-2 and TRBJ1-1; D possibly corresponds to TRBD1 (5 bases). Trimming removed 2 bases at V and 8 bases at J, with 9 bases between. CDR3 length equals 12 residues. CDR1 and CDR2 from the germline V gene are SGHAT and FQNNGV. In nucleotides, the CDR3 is TGTGCCAGCAGCTTACTTCGGACAGAAGCTTTCTTT. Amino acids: CASSLLRTEAFF.

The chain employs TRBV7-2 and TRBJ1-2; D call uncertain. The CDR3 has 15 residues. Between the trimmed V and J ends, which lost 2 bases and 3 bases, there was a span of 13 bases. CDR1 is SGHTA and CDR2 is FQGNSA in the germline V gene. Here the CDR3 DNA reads TGTGCCAGCAGCTTACAAGTCAGGTGGGACTATGGCTACACCTTC. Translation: CASSLQVRWDYGYTF.

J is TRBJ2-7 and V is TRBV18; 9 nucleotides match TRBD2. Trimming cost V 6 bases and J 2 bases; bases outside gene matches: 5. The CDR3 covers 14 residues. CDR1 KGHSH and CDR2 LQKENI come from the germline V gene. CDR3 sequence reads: CASSPSGGPYEQYF. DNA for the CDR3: TGTGCCAGCTCCCCCAGCGGGGGGCCCTACGAGCAGTACTTC.

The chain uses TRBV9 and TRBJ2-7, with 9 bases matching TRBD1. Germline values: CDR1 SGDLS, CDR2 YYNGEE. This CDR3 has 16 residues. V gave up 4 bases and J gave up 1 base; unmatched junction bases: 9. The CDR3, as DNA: TGTGCCAGCAGCCGAACTGGGACAGGGAAATCCTACGAGCAGTACTTC. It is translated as CASSRTGTGKSYEQYF.

The CDR3 region is CASSYRASGGREQYF. In nucleotides, the CDR3 is TGTGCCAGCAGTTATAGGGCTAGCGGGGGGCGTGAGCAGTACTTC. The chain recombines TRBV27 with TRBJ2-7; 11 nucleotides align to TRBD2. CDR1 is MNHEY, CDR2 SMNVEV, per germline (reference sequence). V gave up 4 bases and J gave up 7 bases; unmatched junction bases: 9. This CDR3 has 15 residues.

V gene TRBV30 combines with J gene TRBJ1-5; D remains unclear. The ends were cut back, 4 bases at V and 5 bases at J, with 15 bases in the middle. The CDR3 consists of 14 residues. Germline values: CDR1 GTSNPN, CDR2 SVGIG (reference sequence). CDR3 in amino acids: CAWTPYSLDQPQHF. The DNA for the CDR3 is TGTGCCTGGACCCCCTACAGTCTGGATCAGCCCCAGCATTTT.

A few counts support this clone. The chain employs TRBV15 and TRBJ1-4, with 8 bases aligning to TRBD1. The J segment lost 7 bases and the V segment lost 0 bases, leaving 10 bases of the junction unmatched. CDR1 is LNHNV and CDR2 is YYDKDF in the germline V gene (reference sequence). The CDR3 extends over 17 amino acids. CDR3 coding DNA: TGTGCCACCAGCAGAGATTCCTACGGGACAGGAGGTGAAAAACTGTTTTTT. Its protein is CATSRDSYGTGGEKLFF.

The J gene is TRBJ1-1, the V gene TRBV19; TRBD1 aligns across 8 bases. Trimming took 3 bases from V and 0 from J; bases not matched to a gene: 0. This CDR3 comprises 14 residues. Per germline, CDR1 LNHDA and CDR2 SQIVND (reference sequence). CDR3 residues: CASSMGQVNTEAFF. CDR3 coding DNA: TGTGCCAGTAGTATGGGACAGGTGAACACTGAAGCTTTCTTT.

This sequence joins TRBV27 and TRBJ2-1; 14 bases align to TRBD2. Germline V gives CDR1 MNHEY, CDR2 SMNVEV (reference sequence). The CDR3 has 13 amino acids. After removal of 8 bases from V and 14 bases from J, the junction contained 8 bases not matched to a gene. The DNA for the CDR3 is TGTGCCAGCGGCAGACTAGCGGGGGGGCCCAAGTTCTTC. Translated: CASGRLAGGPKFF.

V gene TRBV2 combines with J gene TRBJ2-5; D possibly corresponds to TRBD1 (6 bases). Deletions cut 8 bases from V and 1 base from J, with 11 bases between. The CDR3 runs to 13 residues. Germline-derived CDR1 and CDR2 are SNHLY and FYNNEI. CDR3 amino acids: CASPRGIQETQYF. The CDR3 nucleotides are TGTGCCAGCCCAAGGGGGATCCAAGAGACCCAGTACTTC. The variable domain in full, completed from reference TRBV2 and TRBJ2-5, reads EPEVTQTPSHQVTQMGQEVILRCVPISNHLYFYWYRQILGQKVEFLVSFYNNEISEKSEIFDDQFSVERPDGSNFTLKIRSTKLEDSAMYFCASPRGIQETQYFGPGTRLLVL.

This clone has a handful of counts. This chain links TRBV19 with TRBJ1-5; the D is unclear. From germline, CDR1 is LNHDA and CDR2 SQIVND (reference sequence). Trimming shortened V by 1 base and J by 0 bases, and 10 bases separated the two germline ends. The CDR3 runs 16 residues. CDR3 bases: TGTGCCAGTAGTATAGGGGGAGAGTATAGCAATCAGCCCCAGCATTTT. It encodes CASSIGGEYSNQPQHF.

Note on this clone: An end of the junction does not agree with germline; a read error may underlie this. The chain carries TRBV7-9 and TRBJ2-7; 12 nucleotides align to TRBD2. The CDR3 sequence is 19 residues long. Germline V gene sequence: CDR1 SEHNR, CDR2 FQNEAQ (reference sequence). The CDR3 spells CSSSPGTSGLKSFTYEQYF. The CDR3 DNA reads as TGTTCCAGCAGCCCAGGGACTAGCGGGCTTAAGAGCTTTACCTACGAGCAGTACTTC.